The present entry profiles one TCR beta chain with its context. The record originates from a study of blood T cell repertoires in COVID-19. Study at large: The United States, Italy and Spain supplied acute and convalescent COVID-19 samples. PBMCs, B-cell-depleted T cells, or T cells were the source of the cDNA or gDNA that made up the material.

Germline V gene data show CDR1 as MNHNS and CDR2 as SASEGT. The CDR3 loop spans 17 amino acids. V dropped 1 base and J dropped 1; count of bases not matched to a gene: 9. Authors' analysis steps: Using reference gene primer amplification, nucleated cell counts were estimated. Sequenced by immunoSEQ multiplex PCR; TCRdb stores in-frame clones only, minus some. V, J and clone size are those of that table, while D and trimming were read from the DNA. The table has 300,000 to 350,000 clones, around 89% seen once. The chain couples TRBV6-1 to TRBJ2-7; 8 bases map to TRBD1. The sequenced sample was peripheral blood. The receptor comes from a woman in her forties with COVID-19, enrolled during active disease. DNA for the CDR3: TGTGCCAGCAGTGAAGGTCAGGGGGCGGTTATATCCTACGAGCAGTACTTC. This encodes CASSEGQGAVISYEQYF.